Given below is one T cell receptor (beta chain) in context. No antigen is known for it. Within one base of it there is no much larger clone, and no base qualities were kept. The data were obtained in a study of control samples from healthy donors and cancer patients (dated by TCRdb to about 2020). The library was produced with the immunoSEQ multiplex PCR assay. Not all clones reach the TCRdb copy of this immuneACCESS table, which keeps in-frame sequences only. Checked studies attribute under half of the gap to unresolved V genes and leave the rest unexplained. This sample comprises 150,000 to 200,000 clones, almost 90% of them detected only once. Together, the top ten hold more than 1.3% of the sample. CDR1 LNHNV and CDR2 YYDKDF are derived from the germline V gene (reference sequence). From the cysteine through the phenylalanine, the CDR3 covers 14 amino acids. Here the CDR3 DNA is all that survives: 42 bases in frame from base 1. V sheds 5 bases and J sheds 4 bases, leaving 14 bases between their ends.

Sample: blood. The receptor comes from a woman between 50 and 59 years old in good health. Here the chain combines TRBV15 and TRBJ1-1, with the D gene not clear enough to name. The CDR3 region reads CATSFLEWGTEAFF. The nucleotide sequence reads TGTGCCACCAGCTTTTTAGAATGGGGCACTGAAGCTTTCTTT.